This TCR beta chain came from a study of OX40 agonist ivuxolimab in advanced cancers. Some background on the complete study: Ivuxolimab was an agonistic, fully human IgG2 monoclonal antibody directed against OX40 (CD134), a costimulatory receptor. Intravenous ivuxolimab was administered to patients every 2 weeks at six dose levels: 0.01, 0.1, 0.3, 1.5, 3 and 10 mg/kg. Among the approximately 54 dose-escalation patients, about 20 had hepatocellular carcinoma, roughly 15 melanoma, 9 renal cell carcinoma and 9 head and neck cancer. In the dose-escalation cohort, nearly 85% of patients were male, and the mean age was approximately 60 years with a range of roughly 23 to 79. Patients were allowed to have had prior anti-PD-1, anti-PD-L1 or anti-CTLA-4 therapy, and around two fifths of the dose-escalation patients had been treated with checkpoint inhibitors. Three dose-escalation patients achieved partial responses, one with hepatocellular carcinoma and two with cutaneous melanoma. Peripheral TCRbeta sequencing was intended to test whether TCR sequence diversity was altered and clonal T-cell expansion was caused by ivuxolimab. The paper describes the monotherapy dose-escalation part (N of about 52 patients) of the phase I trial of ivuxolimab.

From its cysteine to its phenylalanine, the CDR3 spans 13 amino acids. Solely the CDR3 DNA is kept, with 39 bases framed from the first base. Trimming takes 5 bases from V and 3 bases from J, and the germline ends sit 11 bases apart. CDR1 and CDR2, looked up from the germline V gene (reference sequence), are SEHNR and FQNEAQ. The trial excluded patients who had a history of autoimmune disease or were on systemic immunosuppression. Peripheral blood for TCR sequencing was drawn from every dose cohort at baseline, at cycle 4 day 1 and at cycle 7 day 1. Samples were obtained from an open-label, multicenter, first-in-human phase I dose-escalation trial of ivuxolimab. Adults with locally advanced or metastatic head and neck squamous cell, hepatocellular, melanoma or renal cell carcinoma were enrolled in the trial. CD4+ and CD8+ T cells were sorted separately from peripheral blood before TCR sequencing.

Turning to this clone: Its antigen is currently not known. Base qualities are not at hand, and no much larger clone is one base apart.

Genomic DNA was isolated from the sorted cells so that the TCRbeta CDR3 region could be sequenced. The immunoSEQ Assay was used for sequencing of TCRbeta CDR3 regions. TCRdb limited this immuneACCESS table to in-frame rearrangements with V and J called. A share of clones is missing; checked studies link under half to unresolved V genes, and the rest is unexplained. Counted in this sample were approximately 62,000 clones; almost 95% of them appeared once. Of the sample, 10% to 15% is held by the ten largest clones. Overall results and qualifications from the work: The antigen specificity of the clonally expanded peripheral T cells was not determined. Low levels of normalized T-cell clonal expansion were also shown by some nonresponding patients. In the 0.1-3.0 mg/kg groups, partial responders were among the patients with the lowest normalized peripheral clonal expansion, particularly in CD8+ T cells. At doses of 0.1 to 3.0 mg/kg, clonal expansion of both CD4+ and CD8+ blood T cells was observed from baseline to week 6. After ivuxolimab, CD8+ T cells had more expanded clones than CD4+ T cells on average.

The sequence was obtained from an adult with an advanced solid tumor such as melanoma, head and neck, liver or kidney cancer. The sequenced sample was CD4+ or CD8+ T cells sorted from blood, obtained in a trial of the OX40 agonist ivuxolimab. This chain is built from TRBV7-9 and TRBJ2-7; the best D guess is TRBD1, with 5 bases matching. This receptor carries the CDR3 CASSRDSSYEQYF. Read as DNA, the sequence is TGTGCCAGCAGCCGCGACAGTAGCTACGAGCAGTACTTC.